One sample yielded the 14 T cell receptor beta chains listed below, sequenced in a study of CD8+ T cells in alopecia areata. Isolated RNA was reverse transcribed into cDNA used as the sequencing template. Libraries were prepared by immunoSEQ multiplex PCR; TCRdb keeps only in-frame clonotypes and omits some of them. This table has under 20,000 clones, 60% to 80% appearing once. Peripheral blood samples and lesional scalp punch biopsies were obtained from alopecia areata patients. The sample consisted of skin, taken at week 0. Receptor source: a human donor with alopecia areata.

The chain is built from TRBV6-6 and TRBJ2-7; no reliable D call. Trimming pared 0 bases from V and 3 bases from J, leaving 12 bases between. There are 15 residues in the CDR3. The germline V gene has CDR1 MNHNY and CDR2 SVGAGI (reference sequence). The CDR3 DNA reads TGTGCCAGCAGTTACTCGACCCCAGCAGACTACGAGCAGTACTTC. Its protein is CASSYSTPADYEQYF.

The chain has TRBV6-5 and TRBJ2-7; TRBD1 aligns across 9 bases. The CDR3 is made up of 13 amino acids. The V gene end was trimmed by 11 bases and the J gene end by 4 bases; junction bases not matched to a gene: 9. Germline CDR1 and CDR2: MNHEY and SVGAGI. DNA of the CDR3: TGTGCCGGTTCCGGGACAGGGCCATACGAGCAGTACTTC. It codes for CAGSGTGPYEQYF.

This clone has a handful of counts. The chain links TRBV15 to TRBJ2-2, with 11 bases aligning to TRBD2. After removal of 3 bases from V and 6 bases from J, the junction contained 3 bases not matched to a gene. The CDR3 is made up of 15 amino acids. CDR1 LNHNV and CDR2 YYDKDF come from the germline V gene (reference sequence). This CDR3 reads CATSSLGLAAGELFF. The DNA of the CDR3 is TGTGCCACCAGCAGCTTGGGACTAGCGGCCGGGGAGCTGTTTTTT.

This clone was seen only a few times. The CDR3 spells CASSDRGKIPEAFF. As DNA, the CDR3 is TGTGCCAGCAGTGACCGGGGGAAAATCCCTGAAGCTTTCTTT. V gene TRBV6-1 combines with J gene TRBJ1-1; perhaps TRBD1 as D (5 bases). Trimming pared 3 bases from V and 6 bases from J, leaving 14 bases between. CDR1 and CDR2 (germline): MNHNS, SASEGT. The CDR3 has 14 residues.

V usage is TRBV6-6 and J usage is TRBJ2-3; possible D gene TRBD1, 5 bases. V gave up 0 bases and J gave up 1 base, with 5 bases separating them. Germline V CDR1 and CDR2: MNHNY, SVGAGI (reference sequence). The CDR3 totals 14 residues. The CDR3 nucleotides are TGTGCCAGCAGTTACTCAGGGGGCACAGATACGCAGTATTTT. Amino acid sequence: CASSYSGGTDTQYF.

The J gene is TRBJ1-6, the V gene TRBV27, with D unresolved. With 6 bases removed from V and 1 base from J, the gap between germline ends came to 13 bases. The CDR3 sequence is 16 residues long. The germline CDR1 and CDR2 sequences are MNHEY and SMNVEV (reference sequence). CDR3 coding DNA: TGTGCCAGCAGGGACCCGACGGAGTCCTATAATTCACCCCTCCACTTT. Translating it yields CASRDPTESYNSPLHF.

This chain connects TRBV4-2 to TRBJ1-5, with a weak D call TRBD1 (6 bases). V lost 1 base, J lost 3 bases, and 7 bases lay in between. The CDR3 runs to 14 residues. In germline, CDR1 is LGHNA, CDR2 YNFKEQ. The CDR3 DNA follows: TGTGCCAGCAGCCAAGGGGGGCCCAATCAGCCCCAGCATTTT. Protein: CASSQGGPNQPQHF.

The chain recombines TRBV9 with TRBJ2-1; no reliable D call. The CDR3 sequence is 12 residues long. Germline loops: CDR1 SGDLS, CDR2 YYNGEE. Trimming pared 0 bases from V and 6 bases from J, leaving 4 bases between. The CDR3 sequence: CASSVDLNEQFF. The CDR3 region has the DNA TGTGCCAGCAGCGTAGATCTCAATGAGCAGTTCTTC.

The chain employs TRBV4-1 and TRBJ2-1, with 13 bases identical to TRBD2. This CDR3 has 16 residues. J gave up 0 bases and V 6 bases, and 2 bases lay outside the gene matches. Germline V gives CDR1 MGHRA, CDR2 YSYEKL. The CDR3 here is CASRWTSGSSYNEQFF. For the CDR3, the DNA is TGCGCCAGCAGATGGACTAGCGGGAGCTCCTACAATGAGCAGTTCTTC.

About this clone itself: At one end the junction does not follow the germline gene, possibly because of a read error. The rearrangement links TRBV19 to TRBJ2-7; possible D gene TRBD1, 6 bases. CDR1 is LNHDA, CDR2 SQIVND, per germline (reference sequence). CDR3 length: 14 residues. In DNA, the CDR3 is TGTGCCAGTAGTATCACAGGGTACGCCTACGAGCGGTACTTC. Residues: CASSITGYAYERYF.

The chain recombines TRBV15 with TRBJ2-5; 14 nucleotides line up with TRBD2. This CDR3 is 16 amino acids long. V lost 0 bases to trimming and J lost 11 bases; unmatched junction nucleotides: 8. CDR1 and CDR2 (germline): LNHNV, YYDKDF (reference sequence). The CDR3 sequence: CATSRDLTSGGGEQYF. In DNA, the CDR3 is TGTGCCACCAGCAGAGATTTGACTAGCGGGGGGGGAGAGCAGTACTTC.

CDR3 sequence reads: CASSVARNTGELFF. Written as DNA, the CDR3 is TGTGCCAGCAGCGTAGCCAGAAATACCGGGGAGCTGTTTTTT. The genes are TRBV9 and TRBJ2-2; D not certain. V lost 0 bases and J lost 5, with 8 bases in between. The CDR3 runs to 14 residues. Germline loops: CDR1 SGDLS, CDR2 YYNGEE.

V gene TRBV7-3 combines with J gene TRBJ2-5; D is ambiguous. Germline V gene data show CDR1 as SGHTA and CDR2 as FQGTGA. The CDR3 runs to 13 residues. Trimming pared 1 base from V and 2 bases from J, leaving 5 bases between. The chain's CDR3 is CASSLNRQETQYF. The CDR3 nucleotides are TGTGCCAGCAGCTTAAACAGACAAGAGACCCAGTACTTC.

About this clone itself: This is likely a read error, given that the CDR3 carries no conserved phenylalanine or tryptophan at its end. This chain links TRBV4-2 with TRBJ1-2; D is possibly TRBD1 (6 bases). Germline loops: CDR1 LGHNA, CDR2 YNFKEQ. The CDR3 totals 16 residues. With 7 bases removed from V and 2 bases from J, the gap between germline ends came to 20 bases. In DNA, the CDR3 is TGTGCCAGCACCTTAAGGGGAGGGGGAGTAAACTATGGCTACACCGTC. Protein sequence: CASTLRGGGVNYGYTV.